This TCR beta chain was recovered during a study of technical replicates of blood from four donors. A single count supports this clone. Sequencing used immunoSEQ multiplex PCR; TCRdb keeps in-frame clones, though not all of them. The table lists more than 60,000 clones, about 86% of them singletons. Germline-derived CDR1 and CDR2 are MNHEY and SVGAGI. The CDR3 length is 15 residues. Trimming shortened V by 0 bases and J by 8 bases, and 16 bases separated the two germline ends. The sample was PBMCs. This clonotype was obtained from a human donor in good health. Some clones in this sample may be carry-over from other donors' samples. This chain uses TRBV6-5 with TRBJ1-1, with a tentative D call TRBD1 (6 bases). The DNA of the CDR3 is TGTGCCAGCAGTTACTCTGGGACAAGGCCATCCGAAGCTTTCTTT. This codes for CASSYSGTRPSEAFF.